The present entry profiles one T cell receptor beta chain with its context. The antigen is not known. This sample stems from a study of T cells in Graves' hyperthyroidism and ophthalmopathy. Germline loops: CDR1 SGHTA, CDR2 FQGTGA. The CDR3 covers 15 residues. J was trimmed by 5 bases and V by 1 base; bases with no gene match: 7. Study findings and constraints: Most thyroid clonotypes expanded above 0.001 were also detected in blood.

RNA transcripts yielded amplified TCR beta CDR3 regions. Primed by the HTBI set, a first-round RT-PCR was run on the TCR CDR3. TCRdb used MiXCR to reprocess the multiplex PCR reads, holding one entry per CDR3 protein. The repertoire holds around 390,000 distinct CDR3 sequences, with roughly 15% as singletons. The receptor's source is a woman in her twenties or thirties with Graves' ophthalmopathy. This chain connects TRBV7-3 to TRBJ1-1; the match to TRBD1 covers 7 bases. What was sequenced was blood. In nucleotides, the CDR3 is TGTGCCAGCAGCTTAAGGGCAGGGGGTAAGACTGAAGCTTTCTTT. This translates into CASSLRAGGKTEAFF.